This T cell receptor beta chain was sequenced for a study of T cell repertoires in cytomegalovirus infection. TCRdb re-derived calls from the reads in MiXCR, one entry per CDR3 protein. The data show around 260,000 distinct CDR3 sequences, with about 25% seen just once and approximately 15% held by the top ten. The TCR was taken from a human donor in good health (CMV status not recorded). Some clones in this sample may be carry-over from other donors' samples. Sequenced: PBMCs.

Here the CDR3 DNA reads TGTGCCAGCAGTAGTACACGTCGGCTGTTTTTT. It yields the protein CASSSTRRLFF. V gene TRBV28 combines with J gene TRBJ1-4; D remains unclear. Germline V gives CDR1 MDHEN, CDR2 SYDVKM. V lost 5 bases and J lost 14, with 12 bases in between. This CDR3 has 11 residues.